This TCR beta chain originates from a study of blood T cell repertoires in COVID-19. Study details: Donors in the United States, Italy and Spain gave samples during acute or convalescent COVID-19.

The germline CDR1 and CDR2 sequences are SNHLY and FYNNEI. The CDR3 totals 15 residues. The trim removed 5 bases at V and 3 bases at J, leaving 7 bases unmatched. Original handling: The authors estimated nucleated cell counts from reference gene primer amplification. Method: immunoSEQ multiplex PCR; TCRdb's copy keeps in-frame clones and lacks some. That table supplies the V and J calls and clone size; D and trimming were determined from the DNA. The data show a few hundred thousand clones, about 88% seen once. Sample: peripheral blood. V gene TRBV2 combines with J gene TRBJ1-5; TRBD1 matches 7 bases. This TCR derives from a man in his late teens or twenties with active or convalescent COVID-19. The CDR3 region is CASSTNQGVNQPQHF. DNA of the CDR3: TGTGCCAGCAGTACAAACCAGGGGGTCAATCAGCCCCAGCATTTT.